This TCR beta chain comes out of a study of blood T cell repertoires in COVID-19. Study information: Acute-phase and convalescent COVID-19 samples originated in the United States, Italy and Spain.

Concerning this clone itself: One end of the junction does not line up with germline, which may come from a read error.

Authors' methods: Estimation of nucleated cell counts was performed using reference gene primer amplification. Sequencing used immunoSEQ multiplex PCR; TCRdb keeps in-frame clones, though not all of them. V and J calls and clone size are those listed in that table; D and trimming were worked out from the DNA. This sample has about 180,000 clones, with 80% to 90% found just once. CDR3 length equals 14 residues. Germline V gene lookup returns CDR1 MDHEN and CDR2 SYDVKM. The source material was peripheral blood. The J gene is TRBJ2-5, the V gene TRBV28; D unclear. The source of this sequence is a man aged 60-69 years with acute or convalescent COVID-19. CDR3 in amino acids: CASSRSARRESQYF. Written as DNA, the CDR3 is TGTGCCAGCAGTAGGTCCGCAAGGAGAGAGAGCCAGTACTTC.